A few counts support the clone carrying this T cell receptor (beta chain). What it binds is unknown. This sample was taken from a study of vaccination effects on CD4 cells after COVID-19. Trimming cost V 4 bases and J 8 bases, with 15 bases left between them. The CDR3 covers 13 residues. Germline V gives CDR1 MNHEY, CDR2 SMNVEV (reference sequence). Antigen-specific CD4+ T cell clonotypes were called by their expansion after viral peptide-pool culture in ViraFEST. Following 10 days of culture, CD4+ T cells were isolated. The person had a PCR-confirmed SARS-CoV-2 infection during March to December 2020. It was an HIV-1 Nef peptide pool that made up the negative control culture. On days 3 and 7, fresh IL-2 medium replaced half the medium. Using immunoSEQ multiplex PCR, the repertoire was profiled, and TCRdb retains in-frame clones only, with some absent. The sample carries tens of thousands of clones, around 80% recorded once.

The chain recombines TRBV27 with TRBJ2-7, with D possibly being TRBD2 (5 bases). The origin of this receptor is a human donor who had a prior SARS-CoV-2 infection. The source material was CD4+ T cells from PBMCs cultured with HIV peptides, sampled before COVID-19 vaccination. This sample's subset: HIV-1 Nef peptide pool negative control/reference culture. The CDR3 region is CASSSRTEPKQYF. CDR3 bases: TGTGCCAGCAGTTCCCGGACTGAACCTAAGCAGTACTTC.